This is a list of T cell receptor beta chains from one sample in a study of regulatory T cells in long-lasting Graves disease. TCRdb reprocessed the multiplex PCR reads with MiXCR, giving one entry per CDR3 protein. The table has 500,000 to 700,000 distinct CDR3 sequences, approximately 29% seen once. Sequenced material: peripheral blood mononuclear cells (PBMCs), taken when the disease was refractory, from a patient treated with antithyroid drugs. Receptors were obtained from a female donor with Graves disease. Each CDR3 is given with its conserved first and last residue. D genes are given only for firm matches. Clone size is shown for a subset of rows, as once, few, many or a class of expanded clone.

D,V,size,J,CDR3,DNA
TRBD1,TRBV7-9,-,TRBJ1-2,CASSRRDRVRGYTF,TGTGCCAGCTCCCGGCGGGACAGGGTGCGAGGCTACACCTTC
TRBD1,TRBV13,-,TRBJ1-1,CASSFSTGGYTEAFF,TGTGCCAGCAGCTTTAGTACAGGGGGATACACTGAAGCTTTCTTT
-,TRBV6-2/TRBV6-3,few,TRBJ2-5,CASSSTGTQETQYF,TGTGCCAGCAGTTCAACCGGGACCCAAGAGACCCAGTACTTC
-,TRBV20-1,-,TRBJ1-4,CSAAGGREKLFF,TGCAGTGCAGCGGGCGGGCGGGAAAAACTGTTTTTT
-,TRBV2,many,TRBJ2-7,CASRSQRLAYEQYF,TGTGCCAGCCGATCCCAAAGACTGGCCTACGAGCAGTACTTC
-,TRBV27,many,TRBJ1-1,CASSHRTGNTEAFF,TGTGCCAGCAGTCACCGGACGGGGAACACTGAAGCTTTCTTT
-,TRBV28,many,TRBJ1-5,CASSLGHSNQPQHF,TGTGCCAGCAGCTTGGGCCACAGCAATCAGCCCCAGCATTTT
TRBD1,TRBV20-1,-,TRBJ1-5,CSATGQGEEPQHF,TGCAGTGCTACGGGACAGGGGGAAGAGCCCCAGCATTTT
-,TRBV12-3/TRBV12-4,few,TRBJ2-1,CASSLAGRVHEQFF,TGTGCCAGCAGTTTGGCCGGCAGGGTCCATGAGCAGTTCTTC
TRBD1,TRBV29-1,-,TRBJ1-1,CSGGQGDPEAFF,TGCAGCGGGGGACAGGGGGACCCTGAAGCTTTCTTT
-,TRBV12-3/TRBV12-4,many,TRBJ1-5,CASSLRTVGNQPQHF,TGTGCCAGCAGTTTACGGACGGTGGGCAATCAGCCCCAGCATTTT
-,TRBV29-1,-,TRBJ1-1,CSVEYAENTEAFF,TGCAGCGTTGAATACGCGGAAAACACTGAAGCTTTCTTT
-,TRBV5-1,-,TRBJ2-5,CASGQEETQYF,TGCGCCAGCGGTCAAGAAGAGACCCAGTACTTC
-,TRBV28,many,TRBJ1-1,CASIHNTEAFF,TGTGCCAGCATCCATAACACTGAAGCTTTCTTT
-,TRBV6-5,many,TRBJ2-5,CASSYGPGETQYF,TGTGCCAGCAGTTACGGACCTGGGGAGACCCAGTACTTC
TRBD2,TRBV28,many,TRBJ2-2,CASRRVAGGTGELFF,TGTGCCAGCAGGCGAGTAGCGGGAGGAACCGGGGAGCTGTTTTTT
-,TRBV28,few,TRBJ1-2,CASSADTLFGYAF,TGTGCCAGCAGTGCCGACACGCTGTTTGGCTACGCCTTC
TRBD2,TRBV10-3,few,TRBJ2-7,CAISETSGRGEQYF,TGTGCCATCAGTGAGACTAGCGGGAGGGGCGAGCAGTACTTC
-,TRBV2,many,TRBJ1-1,CASSVTLRTVNTEAFF,TGTGCCAGCAGTGTTACACTACGGACGGTCAACACTGAAGCTTTCTTT
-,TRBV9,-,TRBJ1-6,CASSAGGLNSPLHF,TGTGCCAGCAGCGCGGGGGGGCTTAATTCACCCCTCCACTTT
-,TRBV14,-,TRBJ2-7,CASSTFLGYRHEQYF,TGTGCCAGCAGCACCTTCCTTGGTTATCGACACGAGCAGTACTTC
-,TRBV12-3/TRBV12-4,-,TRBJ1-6,CASSSGLRNSPLHF,TGTGCCAGCAGTTCGGGACTGAGGAATTCACCCCTCCACTTT
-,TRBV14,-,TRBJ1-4,CASSHLSGGSTNEKLFF,TGTGCCAGCAGCCACCTGTCGGGGGGCTCAACTAATGAAAAACTGTTTTTT
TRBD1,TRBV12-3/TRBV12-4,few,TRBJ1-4,CASRPTGRGEKLFF,TGTGCCAGCAGGCCGACAGGGAGGGGTGAAAAACTGTTTTTT
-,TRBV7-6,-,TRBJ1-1,CASSYQQATKAFF,TGTGCCAGCAGCTATCAGCAAGCGACTAAAGCTTTCTTT
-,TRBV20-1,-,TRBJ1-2,CSAPDDNYGYTF,TGCAGTGCCCCGGACGACAACTATGGCTACACCTTC
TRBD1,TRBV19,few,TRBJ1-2,CASSMTGAVGYTF,TGTGCCAGTAGTATGACAGGGGCCGTTGGCTACACCTTC
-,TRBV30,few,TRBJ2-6,CAWSEGSYGANVLTF,TGTGCCTGGAGCGAAGGGAGCTACGGGGCCAACGTCCTGACTTTC
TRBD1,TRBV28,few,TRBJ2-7,CASSPPEGGTYEQYF,TGTGCCAGCAGCCCCCCCGAAGGGGGCACCTACGAGCAGTACTTC
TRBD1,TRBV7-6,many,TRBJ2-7,CASSSPGQGTYEQYF,TGTGCCAGCAGTTCCCCGGGACAGGGTACCTACGAGCAGTACTTC
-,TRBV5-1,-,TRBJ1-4,CASSFSGTTNEKLFF,TGCGCCAGCAGCTTTTCAGGAACAACTAATGAAAAACTGTTTTTT
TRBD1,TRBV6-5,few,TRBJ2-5,CASSSPGQGKETQYF,TGTGCCAGCAGTTCTCCGGGACAGGGGAAAGAGACCCAGTACTTC
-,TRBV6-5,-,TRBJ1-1,CASSYSGGAMNTEAFF,TGTGCCAGCAGTTACTCGGGCGGGGCGATGAACACTGAAGCTTTCTTT
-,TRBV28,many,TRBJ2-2,CASSLPRRIENTGELFF,TGTGCCAGCAGTTTACCCCGCCGCATCGAAAACACCGGGGAGCTGTTTTTT
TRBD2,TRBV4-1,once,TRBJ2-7,CASSQLGLAGADWEQYF,TGCGCCAGCAGCCAATTGGGACTAGCGGGAGCTGATTGGGAGCAGTACTTC
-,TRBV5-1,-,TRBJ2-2,CASSSPRDPGELFF,TGTGCCAGCAGCTCCCCTCGGGATCCCGGGGAGCTGTTTTTT
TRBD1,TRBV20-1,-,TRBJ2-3,CSARDGTAIPDTQYF,TGCAGTGCTAGAGATGGGACAGCGATCCCAGATACGCAGTATTTT
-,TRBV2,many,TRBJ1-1,CASSERGGPPNSLGAFF,TGTGCCAGCAGTGAAAGAGGGGGACCGCCGAATTCCCTGGGAGCTTTCTTT
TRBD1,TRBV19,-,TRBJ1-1,CASRTGANHWNTEAFF,TGTGCCAGTAGGACAGGGGCGAACCATTGGAACACTGAAGCTTTCTTT
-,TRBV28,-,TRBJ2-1,CASSPAASSYNEQFF,TGTGCCAGCAGTCCAGCGGCAAGCTCCTACAATGAGCAGTTCTTC
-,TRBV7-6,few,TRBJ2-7,CASSPAASVEQYF,TGTGCCAGCAGCCCTGCGGCTAGCGTAGAGCAGTACTTC